The 14 T cell receptor beta chains below come from one sample, sequenced in a study of blood T cell repertoires in COVID-19. The method was immunoSEQ multiplex PCR; TCRdb's version includes in-frame clones alone and lacks a portion of them. The repertoire consists of 90,000 to 130,000 clones, with 70% to 90% occurring once and the leading ten covering roughly 5%. The sequenced material came from peripheral blood. These receptors were taken from a human donor in a cohort sampled during active COVID-19.

The chain has TRBV24-1 and TRBJ2-1; TRBD2 matches at 13 bases. CDR1 is KGHDR and CDR2 is SFDVKD in the germline V gene. The trim removed 3 bases at V and 12 bases at J, leaving 7 bases unmatched. The CDR3 length is 15 residues. The CDR3 DNA sequence: TGTGCCACCAGTGATGGGGGACTAGCGGGGCTAGGGCAGTTCTTC. Its protein is CATSDGGLAGLGQFF.

The chain employs TRBV5-1 and TRBJ2-3; TRBD2 matches 12 bases. CDR3 length: 15 residues. Per the germline V gene, CDR1 is SGHRS and CDR2 is YFSETQ. V lost 4 bases and J lost 6; bases outside the gene matches: 6. The CDR3 sequence is CASSPLAGGSDTQYF. CDR3 bases: TGCGCCAGCAGCCCACTAGCGGGGGGATCCGATACGCAGTATTTT.

The chain is built from TRBV15 and TRBJ2-5; 8 nucleotides agree with TRBD2. Germline CDR1 reads LNHNV; CDR2 reads YYDKDF (reference sequence). V shed 5 bases, J shed 5 bases, and the junction held 7 bases outside the gene matches. CDR3 length: 14 residues. The CDR3 loop is CATSGRGGRETQYF. The CDR3 region has the DNA TGTGCCACCAGCGGACGGGGGGGGAGGGAGACCCAGTACTTC.

V usage is TRBV6-6 and J usage is TRBJ1-1, with D possibly matching TRBD1 (6 bases). The CDR3 contains 14 residues. V was pared by 7 bases and J by 0 bases, with 12 bases between. Germline lookup yields CDR1 MNHNY and CDR2 SVGAGI (reference sequence). The CDR3 DNA reads as TGTGCCAGCAAAGAGGACAGACTGAACACTGAAGCTTTCTTT. This encodes CASKEDRLNTEAFF.

In this sample, this clone turned up once. V gene TRBV6-1 combines with J gene TRBJ1-2, with D perhaps matching TRBD1 (5 bases). Germline V gives CDR1 MNHNS, CDR2 SASEGT. CDR3 length: 15 amino acids. Trimming shortened V by 3 bases and J by 7 bases, and 18 bases separated the two germline ends. CDR3 coding DNA: TGTGCCAGCAGTGAGGACATACCTCCAAATGGTGGCTACACCTTC. Amino acid sequence: CASSEDIPPNGGYTF.

J is TRBJ2-7 and V is TRBV6-6; D is uncertain. CDR1 and CDR2 (germline): MNHNY, SVGAGI (reference sequence). This CDR3 comprises 13 residues. Trimming pared 1 base from V and 5 bases from J, leaving 9 bases between. The CDR3 loop reads CASSYLGDDEQYF. CDR3 nucleotide sequence: TGTGCCAGCAGTTACTTAGGAGACGACGAGCAGTACTTC.

The J gene is TRBJ1-2, the V gene TRBV28, with a weak D call TRBD1 (5 bases). CDR1 and CDR2 from the germline V gene are MDHEN and SYDVKM. The ends were cut back, 5 bases at V and 4 bases at J, with 14 bases in the middle. This CDR3 spans 14 amino acids. The CDR3 nucleotides read TGTGCCAGCAGTACCCCAGGGATGGGCTATGGCTACACCTTC. Encoded protein: CASSTPGMGYGYTF.

The V call is TRBV6-5, the J call TRBJ2-3; 7 nucleotides agree with TRBD1. V lost 5 bases, J lost 3 bases, and 8 bases stayed unmatched. Germline V lookup: CDR1 MNHEY, CDR2 SVGAGI. The length of the CDR3 is 15 residues. The chain's CDR3 is CASSKKGTDTDTQYF. The CDR3 nucleotides are TGTGCCAGCAGTAAAAAAGGGACAGATACAGATACGCAGTATTTT.

The chain combines TRBV18 with TRBJ2-1; 9 nucleotides line up with TRBD2. Per germline, CDR1 KGHSH and CDR2 LQKENI. V dropped 2 bases and J dropped 4; count of bases not matched to a gene: 3. The CDR3 has 15 amino acids. The CDR3 sequence is CASSPLTSGYNEQFF. DNA of the CDR3: TGTGCCAGCTCACCATTGACTAGCGGTTACAATGAGCAGTTCTTC.

V and J are TRBV6-5 and TRBJ1-3; D call uncertain. This CDR3 has 16 amino acids. V lost 0 bases, J lost 1 base, and 10 bases lay in between. CDR1 and CDR2 from the germline V gene are MNHEY and SVGAGI. The CDR3 DNA reads as TGTGCCAGCAGTTACTCGTACTCGGTTTCTGGAAACACCATATATTTT. Translating it yields CASSYSYSVSGNTIYF.

The chain uses TRBV6-6 and TRBJ1-1, with D perhaps matching TRBD1 (5 bases). The CDR3 is made up of 14 amino acids. Trimming removed 5 bases at V and 1 base at J, with 11 bases between. The germline V gene has CDR1 MNHNY and CDR2 SVGAGI (reference sequence). The CDR3, as DNA: TGTGCCAGCAGTATGACAGCTCCGAACACTGAAGCTTTCTTT. Translated, it gives CASSMTAPNTEAFF.

The rearrangement links TRBV12-5 to TRBJ1-6; TRBD1 agrees at 9 bases. With V trimmed by 0 bases and J by 8 bases, 17 bases remained unmatched. Germline loops: CDR1 LGHNT, CDR2 FRNRAP. The CDR3 runs 20 residues. The CDR3 reads CASGLVRGLQGAYLDSPLHF. CDR3 DNA: TGTGCTAGTGGTTTGGTACGCGGGTTACAGGGGGCATACTTGGATTCACCCCTCCACTTT.

This chain links TRBV9 with TRBJ1-1; 7 bases are shared with TRBD1. This CDR3 spans 15 amino acids. Germline CDR1 reads SGDLS; CDR2 reads YYNGEE. Germline trimming cut 1 base from V and 6 bases from J; bases unmatched to any gene: 9. CDR3 loop: CASSVYNEGTAEAFF. CDR3 nucleotides: TGTGCCAGCAGCGTATATAACGAGGGGACAGCTGAAGCTTTCTTT.

This chain links TRBV3-1 (or the pseudogene TRBV3-2) with TRBJ2-5, with a tentative D call TRBD1 (5 bases). The CDR3 has 14 amino acids. Germline values: CDR1 LGHDT, CDR2 YNNKEL (reference sequence). V was cut by 2 bases and J by 2 bases, with 9 bases left in between. CDR3 region: CASSQRPGQETQYF. In nucleotides, the CDR3 is TGTGCCAGCAGCCAAAGGCCAGGGCAAGAGACCCAGTACTTC.